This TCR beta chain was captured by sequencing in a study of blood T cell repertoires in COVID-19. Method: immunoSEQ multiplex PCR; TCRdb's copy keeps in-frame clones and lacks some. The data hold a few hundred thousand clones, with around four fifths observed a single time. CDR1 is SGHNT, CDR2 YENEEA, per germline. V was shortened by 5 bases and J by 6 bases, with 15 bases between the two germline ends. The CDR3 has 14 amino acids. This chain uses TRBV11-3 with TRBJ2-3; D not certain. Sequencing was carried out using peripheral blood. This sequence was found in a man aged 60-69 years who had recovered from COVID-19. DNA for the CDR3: TGTGCCAGCAGCCCCCGTGGAGTTAAGGATACGCAGTATTTT. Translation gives CASSPRGVKDTQYF.